This TCR beta chain was observed in a study of molecular identifiers for immune sequencing clone quantification. The study, taken as a whole, reports: Naive cells had under 1% of molecules in clones above 20 RNA copies, effectors over 97%. With a barcode shared among identical TCR molecules, highly expanded clone sizes could be underestimated.

This clonotype has more than one count but fewer than ten. No antigen is known for it. TCRdb reprocessed the PCR reads via MiXCR and lists one record per CDR3 protein. The sample comprises 400,000 to 600,000 distinct CDR3 sequences, around 21% of which are singletons, and around 0.84% rests with the top ten. Naive CD8 libraries came from approximately 20,000 to 980,000 sorted cells with 10%, 30% or 50% RNA. CD8+CD4-CCR7+CD45RA+ sorting gave the naive CD8 T cells. The ends were cut back, 4 bases at V and 10 bases at J, with 14 bases in the middle. Per the germline V gene, CDR1 is SGHKS and CDR2 is YYEKEE (reference sequence). The CDR3 covers 12 residues.

This chain joins TRBV5-5 and TRBJ1-2; D remains unclear. The source material was naive CD8+ T cells from blood, with Jurkat cell RNA spiked in. Subset reported: FACS-sorted CD8+CD4-CCR7+CD45RA+ naive T cells. The TCR sequence derives from a human donor in good health. Some libraries in this study had Jurkat cell RNA spiked in. Here the CDR3 reads CASSTPDGDYTF. In DNA, the CDR3 is TGTGCCAGCAGCACCCCGGACGGAGACTACACCTTC.